This record concerns one T cell receptor beta chain sequence. The antigen remains undetermined. The sample originates from a study of CD8+CD57+ T cells in acquired aplastic anemia. Study-level results: Significance was not reached for CD8+ Simpson's diversity between patients and controls.

Using genomic DNA as the template, TCR beta VDJ and CDR3 profiling was carried out. TCRdb passed the reads through MiXCR, listing each CDR3 protein once. The table lists more than 200,000 distinct CDR3 sequences, roughly 50% of them singletons. V lost 4 bases to trimming and J lost 1 base, with 19 bases between them. Germline lookup yields CDR1 DFQATT and CDR2 SNEGSKA (reference sequence). This CDR3 contains 16 residues. The patients chosen for sequencing had shown expansion of CD8+CD57+ cells (detected by flow cytometry). The V and J genes are TRBV20-1 and TRBJ1-1; tentative D call: TRBD1 (6 bases). This receptor was obtained from a human donor with aplastic anemia. What was sequenced was sorted CD4+, CD8+, or CD8+CD57+ T cells (not recorded which) from PBMCs. The CDR3 DNA is TGCAGTGCTATACCCCGGACAGAGCTCAGGAACACTGAAGCTTTCTTT. Amino acids: CSAIPRTELRNTEAFF.